Listed below are T cell receptor beta chains from one sample, sequenced in a study of blood T cell repertoires in COVID-19. Some clones are missing from TCRdb's copy, which holds only in-frame ones; the method was immunoSEQ multiplex PCR. The table includes about 81,000 clones, roughly 78% detected once. The sequenced sample consisted of peripheral blood. The receptor set was obtained from a man between 60 and 75 years old with acute or convalescent COVID-19. Each CDR3 is given with its conserved first and last residue. The D gene is left open where the match is weak. Some rows mark clone size as missing; the rest say once, few, many or name a class of expanded clone.

j_call | d_call | clone_size | v_call | cdr3_nt | cdr3_aa
TRBJ2-7 | - | - | TRBV9 | TGTGCCAGCAGCGTAGCTGGCACCGCCTACGAGCAGTACTTC | CASSVAGTAYEQYF
TRBJ1-5 | - | - | TRBV6-5 | TGTGCCCTAAGGGAGACAGGTGGAAATCAGCCCCAGCATTTT | CALRETGGNQPQHF
TRBJ2-7 | - | - | TRBV14 | TGTGCCAGCAGCCAAGTTTCGAGCGAGCAGTACTTC | CASSQVSSEQYF
TRBJ1-1 | - | - | TRBV6-5 | TGTGCCAGCACCTTGAACGGGGCTGAAGCTTTCTTT | CASTLNGAEAFF
TRBJ1-5 | - | - | TRBV6-6 | TGTGCCAGCAGTTCGGACAGCGGGGTCGGTCAGCCCCAGCATTTT | CASSSDSGVGQPQHF
TRBJ1-6 | - | once | TRBV30 | TGTGCCTGGTCCCTTTCCGATTCACCCCTCCACTTT | CAWSLSDSPLHF
TRBJ2-7 | TRBD1 | - | TRBV4-3 | TGCGCCAGCAGCTACGACAGGGAAGGAAAGAGCGAGCAGTACTTC | CASSYDREGKSEQYF
TRBJ1-6 | - | - | TRBV6-5 | TGTGCCAGCAGTTACACTGGTTCTAATAGTAATTCACCCCTCCACTTT | CASSYTGSNSNSPLHF
TRBJ2-5 | TRBD2 | - | TRBV6-2/TRBV6-3 | TGTGCCAGCAGTAACAGACTAGCGGGGGGGCCGGGACAAGAGACCCAGTACTTC | CASSNRLAGGPGQETQYF
TRBJ2-5 | - | - | TRBV7-2 | TGTGCCAGCAGCTTCATAAGTCGGGGGGAGACCCAGTACTTC | CASSFISRGETQYF
TRBJ1-3 | - | few | TRBV7-8 | TGTGCCAGCAGTTACTGGTCCGAACCCAACACCATATATTTT | CASSYWSEPNTIYF
TRBJ1-2 | - | - | TRBV12-3/TRBV12-4 | TGTGCCAGCAACCTCCGACAGAGCTATGGCTACACCTTC | CASNLRQSYGYTF
TRBJ2-2 | - | - | TRBV21-1 | TGTGCCAGCAGCCCAGCTAGGGGGGGGAACACCGGGGAGCTGTTTTTT | CASSPARGGNTGELFF
TRBJ1-2 | TRBD1 | - | TRBV30 | TGTGCCTGGAGAGAGACAGGGGACTATGGCTACACCTTC | CAWRETGDYGYTF
TRBJ2-1 | TRBD2 | few | TRBV5-1 | TGCGCCAGCAGCTTGGACCTAGCGGGGGGGGAGCAGTTCTTC | CASSLDLAGGEQFF
TRBJ2-7 | TRBD1 | - | TRBV9 | TGTGCCAGCAGCGTAGGGGGGACAGGGCAATCCAAGCAGTACTTC | CASSVGGTGQSKQYF
TRBJ1-2 | - | - | TRBV28 | TGTGCCAGCAGTTTCTCAGGGACTAACTATGGCTACACCTTC | CASSFSGTNYGYTF
TRBJ1-2 | - | - | TRBV6-5 | TGTGCCACAGGACAGAACTATGGCTACACCTTC | CATGQNYGYTF
TRBJ1-1 | TRBD1 | - | TRBV11-3 | TGTGCCAGCAGCTCTTATAAGAAGCGCGAGACAGGGGGCACTGAAGCTTTCTTT | CASSSYKKRETGGTEAFF
TRBJ1-1 | - | - | TRBV4-1 | TGCGCCAGCAGCCAAAATACAGAAATAAGTAAACTGGCTTTCTTT | CASSQNTEISKLAFF
TRBJ1-6 | - | - | TRBV5-1 | TGCGCCAGCAGCTTGGACAGGGAAAGCGCCCTCCACTTT | CASSLDRESALHF
TRBJ2-1 | TRBD1 | - | TRBV5-1 | TGCGCCAGCAGCCCTAGGACAGGGAGCGGGAATGAGCAGTTCTTC | CASSPRTGSGNEQFF
TRBJ2-3 | - | - | TRBV6-5 | TGTGCCAGCAGTTACGCGGGTACAGATACGCAGTATTTT | CASSYAGTDTQYF
TRBJ1-4 | - | once | TRBV25-1 | TGTGCCAGCAGTGAACTCGGGGGAGGGGATGAAAAACTGTTTTTT | CASSELGGGDEKLFF
TRBJ1-1 | TRBD1 | - | TRBV5-1 | TGCGCCAGCAGCCCGCAGGGGGCTAAGACTGAAGCTTTCTTT | CASSPQGAKTEAFF
TRBJ1-1 | - | - | TRBV3-1/TRBV3-2 | TGTGCCAGCAGCCAAGATCTTAGTACAGGGCGTGGGAACACTGAAGCTTTCTTT | CASSQDLSTGRGNTEAFF
TRBJ2-2 | - | - | TRBV7-9 | TGTGCCAGCAGCTTTACCAGGACAGCGAACACCGGGGAGCTGTTTTTT | CASSFTRTANTGELFF
TRBJ1-1 | - | - | TRBV7-2 | TGTGCCAGCAGCGCACAGGTGGGGCTGGGGACTGAAGCTTTCTTT | CASSAQVGLGTEAFF
TRBJ1-1 | TRBD1 | - | TRBV30 | TGTGCCTGGAGTCGGGACAGGGGAGTCCCTGAAGCTTTCTTT | CAWSRDRGVPEAFF
TRBJ1-4 | - | - | TRBV7-2 | TGTGCCAGCAGCTTAAGGGACGGGAGCCCTAATGAAAAACTGTTTTTT | CASSLRDGSPNEKLFF
TRBJ2-2 | TRBD2 | - | TRBV3-1/TRBV3-2 | TGTGCCAGCAGCCTTCGGACTAGCTCGAACACCGGGGAGCTGTTTTTT | CASSLRTSSNTGELFF
TRBJ2-3 | TRBD1 | - | TRBV7-9 | TGTGCCAGCAGCTTAGTGGGGACAGGGGGAGATACGCAGTATTTT | CASSLVGTGGDTQYF
TRBJ2-3 | - | few | TRBV20-1 | TGCAGTGCTAGTCGGGAACAAGATACGCAGTATTTT | CSASREQDTQYF
TRBJ1-5 | - | - | TRBV2 | TGTGCCAGCAGTGTGGAGGGGCGCCTGCAGCCCCAGCATTTT | CASSVEGRLQPQHF
TRBJ2-7 | TRBD2 | - | TRBV9 | TGTGCCAGCAGCGTAGGGTCCCAGCGGGGCTACGAGCAGTACTTC | CASSVGSQRGYEQYF
TRBJ1-6 | TRBD1 | - | TRBV6-5 | TGTGCCAGCAGTTACTCCGGACAGGGGCCACCCCTCCACTTT | CASSYSGQGPPLHF
TRBJ2-1 | - | - | TRBV28 | TGTGCCAGCAGTTTAGTCGGAGGGAGCAATGAGCAGTTCTTC | CASSLVGGSNEQFF
TRBJ1-1 | - | - | TRBV29-1 | TGCAGCGTTAGTCAGGGTATCATGAACACTGAAGCTTTCTTT | CSVSQGIMNTEAFF
TRBJ1-1 | TRBD1 | few | TRBV11-2 | TGTGCCAGCAGCCCTGAGGACAGGACTGAAGCTTTCTTT | CASSPEDRTEAFF
TRBJ2-4 | - | - | TRBV6-2/TRBV6-3 | TGTGCCAGCAGTTACTCGGGCACACCGGGACACCAGTACTTC | CASSYSGTPGHQYF
TRBJ2-7 | TRBD1 | - | TRBV5-4 | TGTGCCAGCAGAAGGGACAGCAGTTACGAGCAGTACTTC | CASRRDSSYEQYF
TRBJ1-2 | - | - | TRBV4-3 | TGCGCCAGCAGCCAAGATCGGGGTGGAGGCTACACCTTC | CASSQDRGGGYTF
TRBJ2-1 | - | - | TRBV11-3 | TGTGCCAGCAGCTGGGACACGAAAGGTCGTGATGAGCAGTTCTTC | CASSWDTKGRDEQFF
TRBJ1-2 | - | - | TRBV28 | TGTGCCAGCAGTTTTCAAGGAGCCGGGACAAGAGGCCGTAACTATGGCTACACCTTC | CASSFQGAGTRGRNYGYTF
TRBJ2-5 | - | - | TRBV11-2 | TGTGCCAGCAGCTTACAGGGGGGCCCGGAGACCCAGTACTTC | CASSLQGGPETQYF
TRBJ1-4 | - | - | TRBV6-5 | TGTGCCAGCAGCCACACCCCGTCAACTAATGAAAAACTGTTTTTT | CASSHTPSTNEKLFF
TRBJ2-7 | TRBD1 | - | TRBV19 | TGTGCCAGTAGTATAACAGGGGCCCCGCGCGAGCAGTACTTC | CASSITGAPREQYF
TRBJ2-2 | - | - | TRBV5-4 | TGTGCCAGCAGCTCTAGACAGGCTCCCGGGGAGCTGTTTTTT | CASSSRQAPGELFF
TRBJ1-6 | TRBD1 | - | TRBV4-3 | TGCGCCAGCAGCCAAACGACAGGGAATAATTCACCCCTCCACTTT | CASSQTTGNNSPLHF
TRBJ2-7 | - | - | TRBV12-5 | TGTGCTAGTGGTTTTGCCATTGGCACAGGCTCCTACGAGCAGTACTTC | CASGFAIGTGSYEQYF
TRBJ2-1 | TRBD2 | - | TRBV19 | TGTGCCAGTAGCCCCGGTCGTAGCGGGGTGAATGAGCAGTTCTTC | CASSPGRSGVNEQFF
TRBJ2-2 | - | - | TRBV6-2/TRBV6-3 | TGTGCCAGCAGTTACTACAGACCGAACACCGGGGAGCTGTTTTTT | CASSYYRPNTGELFF
TRBJ2-5 | - | - | TRBV27 | TGTGCCAGCAGTCAGCGGGACCAAGAGACCCAGTACTTC | CASSQRDQETQYF
TRBJ1-2 | TRBD1 | - | TRBV3-1/TRBV3-2 | TGTGCCAGCAACCCAGGGGGCAGCTATGGCTACACCTTC | CASNPGGSYGYTF